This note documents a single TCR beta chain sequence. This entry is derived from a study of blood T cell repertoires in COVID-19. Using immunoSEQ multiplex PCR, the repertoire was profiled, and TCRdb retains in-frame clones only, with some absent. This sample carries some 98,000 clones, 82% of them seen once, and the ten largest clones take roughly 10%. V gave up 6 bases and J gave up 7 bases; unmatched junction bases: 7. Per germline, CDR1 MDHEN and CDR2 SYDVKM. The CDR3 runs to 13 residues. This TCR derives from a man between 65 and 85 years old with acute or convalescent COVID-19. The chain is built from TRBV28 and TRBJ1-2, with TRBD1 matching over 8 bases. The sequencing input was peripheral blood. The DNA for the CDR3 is TGTGCCAGCAGCCTGCTGCAGGGGGCTGGCTACACCTTC. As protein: CASSLLQGAGYTF.